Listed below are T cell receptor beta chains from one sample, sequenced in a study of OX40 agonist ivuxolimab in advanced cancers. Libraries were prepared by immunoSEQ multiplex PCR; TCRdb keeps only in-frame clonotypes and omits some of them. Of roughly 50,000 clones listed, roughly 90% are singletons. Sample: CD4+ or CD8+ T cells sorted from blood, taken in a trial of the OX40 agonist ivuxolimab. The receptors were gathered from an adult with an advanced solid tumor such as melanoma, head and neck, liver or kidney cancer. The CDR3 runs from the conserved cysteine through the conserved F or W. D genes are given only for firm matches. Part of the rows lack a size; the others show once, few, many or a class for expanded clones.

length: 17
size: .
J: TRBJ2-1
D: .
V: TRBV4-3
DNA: TGCGCCAGCAGCCAAGCTTTAACCCGGACAGCCTACAATGAGCAGTTCTTC
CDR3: CASSQALTRTAYNEQFF

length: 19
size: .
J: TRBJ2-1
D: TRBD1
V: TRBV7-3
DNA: TGTGCCAGCAGCTTAACGCCACGGACAGGGTACCCTCTCTACAATGAGCAGTTCTTC
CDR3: CASSLTPRTGYPLYNEQFF

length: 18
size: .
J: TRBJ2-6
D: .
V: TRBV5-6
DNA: TGTGCCAGCAGCTTGCGGCTTGAAGTGCTCTCTGGGGCCAACGTCCTGACTTTC
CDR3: CASSLRLEVLSGANVLTF

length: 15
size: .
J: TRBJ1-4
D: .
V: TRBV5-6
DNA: TGTGCCAGCAGCCCACCAACAAGAAAACGAGAAAAACTGTTTTTT
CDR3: CASSPPTRKREKLFF

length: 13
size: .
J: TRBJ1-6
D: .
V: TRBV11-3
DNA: TGTGCCAGCAGCGCCCCAGGGGATTCACCCCTCCACTTT
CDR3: CASSAPGDSPLHF

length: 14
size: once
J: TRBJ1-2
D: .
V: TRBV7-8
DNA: TGTGCCAGCAGTCCGAACGGGCCTAACTATGGCTACACCTTC
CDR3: CASSPNGPNYGYTF

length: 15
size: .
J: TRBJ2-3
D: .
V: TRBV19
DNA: TGTGCCAGTAGTATAGGTTACGGGTCTACAGATACGCAGTATTTT
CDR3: CASSIGYGSTDTQYF

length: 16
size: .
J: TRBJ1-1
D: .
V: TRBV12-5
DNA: TGTGCTAGTGGGTTTCTAGTGGACCGAGCCCACACTGAAGCTTTCTTT
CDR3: CASGFLVDRAHTEAFF

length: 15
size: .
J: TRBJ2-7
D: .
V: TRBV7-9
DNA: TGTGCCAGCAGCGGTATACTAGATTCCCCCTACGAGCAGTACTTC
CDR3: CASSGILDSPYEQYF

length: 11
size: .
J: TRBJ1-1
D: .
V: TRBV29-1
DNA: TGCAGCGTCCGGGACACCGATCCAGCTTTCTTT
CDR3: CSVRDTDPAFF

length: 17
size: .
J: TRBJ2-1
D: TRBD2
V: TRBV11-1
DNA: TGTGCCAGCAGCCTTCCAGCGGGAGGGACCTCCTACAATGAGCAGTTCTTC
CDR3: CASSLPAGGTSYNEQFF

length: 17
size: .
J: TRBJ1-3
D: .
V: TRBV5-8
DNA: TGTGCCAGCAGCTTGCGCCACAGAGCCTTCTCTGGAAACACCATATATTTT
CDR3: CASSLRHRAFSGNTIYF

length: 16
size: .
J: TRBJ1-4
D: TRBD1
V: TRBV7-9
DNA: TGTGCCAGCAGCCCAGATCGACAGGGGGTTAATGAAAAACTGTTTTTT
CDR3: CASSPDRQGVNEKLFF

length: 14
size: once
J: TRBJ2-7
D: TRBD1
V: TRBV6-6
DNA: TGTGCCAGCAGTTTGACAGGGGGCTTTTACGAGCAGTACTTC
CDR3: CASSLTGGFYEQYF

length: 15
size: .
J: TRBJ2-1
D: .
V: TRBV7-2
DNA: TGTGCCAGCAGCTTAGAAGGTGCCGCCTACAATGAGCAGTTCTTC
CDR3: CASSLEGAAYNEQFF

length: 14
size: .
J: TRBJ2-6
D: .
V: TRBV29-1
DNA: TGCAGCGTTGGAGGGGGAGATGGGGCCAACGTCCTGACTTTC
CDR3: CSVGGGDGANVLTF

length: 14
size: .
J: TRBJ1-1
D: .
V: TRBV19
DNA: TGTGCCAGTAGAATTTTCGACAGTAACACTGAAGCTTTCTTT
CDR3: CASRIFDSNTEAFF

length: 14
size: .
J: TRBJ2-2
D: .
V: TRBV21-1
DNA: TGTGCCAGCGATGAAGGGGGAAACACCGGGGAGCTGTTTTTT
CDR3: CASDEGGNTGELFF

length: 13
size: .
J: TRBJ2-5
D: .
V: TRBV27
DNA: TGTGCCAGCCCCTCCGTACGCGGAGAGACCCAGTACTTC
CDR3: CASPSVRGETQYF

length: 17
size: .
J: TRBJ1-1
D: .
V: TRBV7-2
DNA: TGTGCCAGCAGCTTAACTTTAGGAATCGCAGGGAGCACTGAAGCTTTCTTT
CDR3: CASSLTLGIAGSTEAFF

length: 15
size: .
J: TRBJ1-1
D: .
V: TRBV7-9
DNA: TGTGCCAGCCCCTCACCTGGCAGAATGAACACTGAAGCTTTCTTT
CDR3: CASPSPGRMNTEAFF

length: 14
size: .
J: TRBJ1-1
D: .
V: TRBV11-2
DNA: TGTGCCAGCAGCTCAGGGTCGGGGAACACTGAAGCTTTCTTT
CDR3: CASSSGSGNTEAFF

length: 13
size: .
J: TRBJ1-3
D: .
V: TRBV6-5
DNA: TGTGCCAGCGCCGGGACCTCTGGAAACACCATATATTTT
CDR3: CASAGTSGNTIYF

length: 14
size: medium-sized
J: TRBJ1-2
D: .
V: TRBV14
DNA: TGTGCCAGCAGCCAAGTTAGCACCTACTATGGCTACACCTTC
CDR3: CASSQVSTYYGYTF

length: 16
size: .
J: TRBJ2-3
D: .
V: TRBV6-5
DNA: TGTGCCAGCAGTTACTCGGCATTGGCGGGGACAGATACGCAGTATTTT
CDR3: CASSYSALAGTDTQYF

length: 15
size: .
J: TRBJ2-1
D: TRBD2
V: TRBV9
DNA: TGTGCCAGCAGCTGGAGCGGGAGGGATTTAAATGAGCAGTTCTTC
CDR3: CASSWSGRDLNEQFF

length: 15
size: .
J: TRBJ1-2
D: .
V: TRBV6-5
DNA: TGTGCCAGCAAGATCGGCAGTAGAGCTAACTATGGCTACACCTTC
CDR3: CASKIGSRANYGYTF

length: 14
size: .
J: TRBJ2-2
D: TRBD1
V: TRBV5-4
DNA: TGTGCCAGCAGCTGGCTCGACAGGGATGGGGAGCTGTTTTTT
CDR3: CASSWLDRDGELFF

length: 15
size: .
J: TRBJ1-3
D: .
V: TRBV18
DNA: TGTGCCAGCTCGACGACTGGGGGCCCCGGAAACACCATATATTTT
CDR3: CASSTTGGPGNTIYF

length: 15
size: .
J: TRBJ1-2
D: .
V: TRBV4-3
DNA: TGCGCCAGCAGCCAAGATCGGGCAGGTGAGGTTGGCTACACCTTC
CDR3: CASSQDRAGEVGYTF

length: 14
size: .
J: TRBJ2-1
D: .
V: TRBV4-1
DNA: TGCGCCAGCAGCCAAGAGAACAGGAGGAATGAGCAGTTCTTC
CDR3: CASSQENRRNEQFF

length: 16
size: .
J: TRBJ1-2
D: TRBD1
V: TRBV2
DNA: TGTGCCAGCAGTCCACAGCTCCTAGGACAGGGAGATGGCTACACCTTC
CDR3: CASSPQLLGQGDGYTF

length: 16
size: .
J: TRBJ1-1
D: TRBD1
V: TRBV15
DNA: TGTGCCACCAGCAGAGGGCTACAGGGGGGGAACACTGAAGCTTTCTTT
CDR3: CATSRGLQGGNTEAFF

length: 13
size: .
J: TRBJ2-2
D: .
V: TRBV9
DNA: TGTGCCAGCAGCGTAGGGGGAACCGGGGAGCTGTTTTTT
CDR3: CASSVGGTGELFF

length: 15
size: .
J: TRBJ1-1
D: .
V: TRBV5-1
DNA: TGCGCCAGCAGCTTGGCCAGGGAAATGAACACTGAAGCTTTCTTT
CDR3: CASSLAREMNTEAFF

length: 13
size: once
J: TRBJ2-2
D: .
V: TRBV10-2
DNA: TGCGCCAGCAAGGTTTTAGGGGCCGGGGAGCTGTTTTTT
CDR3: CASKVLGAGELFF

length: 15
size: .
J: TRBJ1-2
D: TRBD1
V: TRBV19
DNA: TGTGCCAGTAGCCCGGGACAGCGACTTAACTATGGCTACACCTTC
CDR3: CASSPGQRLNYGYTF

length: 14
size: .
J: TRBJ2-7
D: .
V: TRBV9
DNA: TGTGCCAGCAGCCCAAGGGGGAGCTCCTACGAGCAGTACTTC
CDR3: CASSPRGSSYEQYF

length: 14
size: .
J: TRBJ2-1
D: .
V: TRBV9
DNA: TGTGCCAGCAGCACCCAAACCGGATTGGATGAGCAGTTCTTC
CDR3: CASSTQTGLDEQFF

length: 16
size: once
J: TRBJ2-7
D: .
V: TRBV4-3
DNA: TGCGCCAGCAGCCTCACGGACCGAGGGCGGAACTACGAGCAGTACTTC
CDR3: CASSLTDRGRNYEQYF

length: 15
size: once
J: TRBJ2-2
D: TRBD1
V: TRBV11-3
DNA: TGTGCCAGCAGCTCGGGACAGGGGAACACCGGGGAGCTGTTTTTT
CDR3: CASSSGQGNTGELFF

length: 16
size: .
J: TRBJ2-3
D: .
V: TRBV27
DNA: TGTGCCAGCAGTCCCCTCGGGGCAGGTCCCACAGATACGCAGTATTTT
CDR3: CASSPLGAGPTDTQYF

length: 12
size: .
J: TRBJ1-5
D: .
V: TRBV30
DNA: TGTGCCTGGAGTATAGAGAATCAGCCCCAGCATTTT
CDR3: CAWSIENQPQHF

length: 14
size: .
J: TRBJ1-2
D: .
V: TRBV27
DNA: TGTGCCAGCAGTCTGGGGGGTAGCTACTATGGCTACACCTTC
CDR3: CASSLGGSYYGYTF

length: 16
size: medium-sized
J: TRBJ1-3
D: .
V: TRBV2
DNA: TGTGCCAGCAGTGAAAGGGGAACCTACTCTGGAAACACCATATATTTT
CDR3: CASSERGTYSGNTIYF

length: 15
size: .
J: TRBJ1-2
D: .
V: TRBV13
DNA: TGTGCCAGCAGATGGCGGGGCGCAGCTAACTATGGCTACACCTTC
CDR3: CASRWRGAANYGYTF

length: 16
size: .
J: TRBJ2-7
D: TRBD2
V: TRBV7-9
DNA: TGTGCCAGCAGCTTATTTGTCGGAGTAGCGGGAGACGAGCAGTACTTC
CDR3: CASSLFVGVAGDEQYF